Listed below are T cell receptor beta chains from one sample, sequenced in a study of radiotherapy plus CTLA-4 blockade in lung cancer. Assay: immunoSEQ multiplex PCR; the TCRdb copy retains only in-frame clones and omits some. The top ten clones hold more than 3.5% of a sample with roughly 90,000 clones, about four fifths of them seen once. The material was peripheral blood, obtained from a patient treated with radiotherapy plus ipilimumab. These TCRs come from a human donor with non-small cell lung cancer who had a partial response to radiotherapy plus ipilimumab. Some clones in this sample may be carry-over from other donors' samples. Both conserved end residues are trimmed from each CDR3. Fields, in order: J gene, V gene, CDR3 protein.

>TRBJ2-3|TRBV5-1
ASRANRVDTDTQY
>TRBJ1-1|TRBV4-3
ASSQEGPGTGVYGTEAF
>TRBJ1-2|TRBV7-2
ASSLQGARSYGYT
>TRBJ1-2|TRBV5-1
ASSLGQNRINYGYT
>TRBJ1-5|TRBV7-6
ASSDYGGNQPQH
>TRBJ1-2|TRBV11-3
ASSPTGPSGGYT
>TRBJ2-1|TRBV7-8
ASSLNGGALTYNEQF
>TRBJ2-7|TRBV5-1
ASSPGGEGEQY
>TRBJ1-3|TRBV5-1
ASTQGQVGNTIY
>TRBJ2-7|TRBV2
ASRRQGPSYEQY
>TRBJ1-1|TRBV6-6
ASSPRGQGWVSAF
>TRBJ1-4|TRBV7-2
ASSLVPTGPLRPNEKLF
>TRBJ2-1|TRBV19
ASSREDYSSYNEQF
>TRBJ1-4|TRBV28
ASRGHTNEKLF
>TRBJ2-5|TRBV19
ASSGSSGGGQETQY
>TRBJ1-1|TRBV28
ASSTGNTEAF
>TRBJ2-5|TRBV6-5
ASSVDRGETQY
>TRBJ2-1|TRBV2
ASIQDSQNEQF
>TRBJ2-1|TRBV11-2
ASSFTSGGGNEQF
>-|TRBV10-3
AISGTGYPYEQY